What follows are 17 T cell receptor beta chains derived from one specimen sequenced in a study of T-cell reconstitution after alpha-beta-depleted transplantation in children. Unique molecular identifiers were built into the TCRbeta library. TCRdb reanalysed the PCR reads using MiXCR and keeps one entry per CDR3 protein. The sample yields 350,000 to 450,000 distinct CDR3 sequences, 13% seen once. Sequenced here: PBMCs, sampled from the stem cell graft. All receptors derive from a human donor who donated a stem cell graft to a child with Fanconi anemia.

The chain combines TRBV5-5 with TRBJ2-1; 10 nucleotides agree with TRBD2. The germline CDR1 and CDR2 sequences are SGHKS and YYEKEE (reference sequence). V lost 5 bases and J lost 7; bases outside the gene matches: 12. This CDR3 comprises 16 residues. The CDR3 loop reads CASSHLAGGFGNEQFF. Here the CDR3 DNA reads TGTGCCAGCAGTCACTTAGCGGGGGGCTTCGGGAATGAGCAGTTCTTC.

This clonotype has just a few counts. The CDR3 region has the DNA TGTGCCTGGAGTGTACGGTCCTATGGCTACACCTTC. It specifies CAWSVRSYGYTF. V usage is TRBV30 and J usage is TRBJ1-2; D gene ambiguous. Trimming left V 0 bases short and J 4 bases short, with 6 bases between. Germline V CDR1 and CDR2: GTSNPN, SVGIG (reference sequence). The length of the CDR3 is 12 residues.

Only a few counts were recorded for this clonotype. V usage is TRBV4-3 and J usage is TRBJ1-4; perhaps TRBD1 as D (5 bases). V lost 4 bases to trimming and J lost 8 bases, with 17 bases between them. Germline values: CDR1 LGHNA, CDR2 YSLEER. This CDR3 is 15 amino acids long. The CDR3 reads CASSRSGRPDEKLFF. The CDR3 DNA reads TGCGCCAGCAGCCGGTCGGGGCGCCCGGACGAAAAACTGTTTTTT.

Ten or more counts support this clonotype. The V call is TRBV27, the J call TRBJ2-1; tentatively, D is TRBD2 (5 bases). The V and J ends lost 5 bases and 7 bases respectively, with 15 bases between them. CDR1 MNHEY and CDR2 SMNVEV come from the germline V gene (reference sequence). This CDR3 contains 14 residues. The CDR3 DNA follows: TGTGCCAGCAGTCCAGCGCGACCGGGGAATGAGCAGTTCTTC. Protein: CASSPARPGNEQFF.

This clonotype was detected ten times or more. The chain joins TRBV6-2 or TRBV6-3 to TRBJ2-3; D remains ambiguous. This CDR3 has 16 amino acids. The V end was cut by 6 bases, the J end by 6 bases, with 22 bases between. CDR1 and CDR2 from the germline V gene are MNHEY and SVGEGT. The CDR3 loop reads CASSGFLVGRLDTQYF. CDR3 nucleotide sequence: TGTGCCAGCAGCGGTTTCCTGGTAGGTCGGCTCGATACGCAGTATTTT.

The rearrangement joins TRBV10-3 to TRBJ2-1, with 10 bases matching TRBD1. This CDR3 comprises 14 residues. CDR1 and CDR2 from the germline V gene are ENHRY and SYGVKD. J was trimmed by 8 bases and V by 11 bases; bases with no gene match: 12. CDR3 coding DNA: TGTGCCTCCCAAGTAAGACAGGGGGCGGATGAGCAGTTCTTC. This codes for CASQVRQGADEQFF.

CDR3 loop: CASSQDGAQPQHF. CDR3 nucleotide sequence: TGTGCCAGCAGCCAAGACGGCGCTCAGCCCCAGCATTTT. This chain links TRBV3-1 with TRBJ1-5; no definite D call. There are 13 residues in the CDR3. With 0 bases removed from V and 6 bases from J, the gap between germline ends came to 6 bases. Germline V CDR1 and CDR2: LGHDT, YNNKEL (reference sequence).

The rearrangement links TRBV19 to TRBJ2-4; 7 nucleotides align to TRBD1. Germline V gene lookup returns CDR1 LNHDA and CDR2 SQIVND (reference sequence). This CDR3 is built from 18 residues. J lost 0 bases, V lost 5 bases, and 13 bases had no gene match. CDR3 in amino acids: CASSPTPTGLKAKNIQYF. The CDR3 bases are TGTGCCAGTAGTCCGACCCCGACAGGGTTGAAAGCCAAAAACATTCAGTACTTC.

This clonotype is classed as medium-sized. The CDR3 DNA sequence: TGCGCCAGCAGCCAAGATTCGGGGAACAATGAGCAGTTCTTC. Translated, it gives CASSQDSGNNEQFF. The chain recombines TRBV4-3 with TRBJ2-1; possible D gene TRBD2, 5 bases. Germline V gives CDR1 LGHNA, CDR2 YSLEER. CDR3 length: 14 residues. Between the trimmed V and J ends, which lost 0 bases and 5 bases, there was a span of 8 bases.

The CDR3 sequence is CASSEALVSYTF. CDR3 in DNA: TGTGCCAGCAGTGAAGCGCTCGTCAGCTACACCTTC. This chain joins TRBV2 and TRBJ1-2; D not resolved. The CDR3 has 12 amino acids. The germline V gene has CDR1 SNHLY and CDR2 FYNNEI. V lost 0 bases, J lost 9 bases, and 8 bases lay in between.

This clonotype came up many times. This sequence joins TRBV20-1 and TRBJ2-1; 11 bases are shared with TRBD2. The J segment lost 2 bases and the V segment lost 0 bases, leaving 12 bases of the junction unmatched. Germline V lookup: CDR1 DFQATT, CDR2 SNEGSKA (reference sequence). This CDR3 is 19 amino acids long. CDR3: CSARDQTSGAPSAYNEQFF. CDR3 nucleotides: TGCAGTGCTAGAGATCAGACTAGCGGGGCCCCTAGCGCCTACAATGAGCAGTTCTTC.

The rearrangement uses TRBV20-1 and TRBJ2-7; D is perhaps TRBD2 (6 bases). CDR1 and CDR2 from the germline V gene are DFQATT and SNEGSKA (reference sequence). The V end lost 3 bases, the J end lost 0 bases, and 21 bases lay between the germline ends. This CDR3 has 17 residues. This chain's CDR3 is CSASLGVGGASSYEQYF. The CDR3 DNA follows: TGCAGTGCTAGTTTGGGGGTGGGGGGAGCAAGCTCCTACGAGCAGTACTTC.

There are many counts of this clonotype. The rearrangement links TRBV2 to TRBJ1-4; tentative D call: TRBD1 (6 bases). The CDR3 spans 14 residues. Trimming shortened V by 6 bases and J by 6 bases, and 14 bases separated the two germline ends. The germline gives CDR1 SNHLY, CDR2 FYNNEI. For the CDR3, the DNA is TGTGCCAGCAGGCTTCAACAGGGAGATGAAAAACTGTTTTTT. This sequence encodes CASRLQQGDEKLFF.

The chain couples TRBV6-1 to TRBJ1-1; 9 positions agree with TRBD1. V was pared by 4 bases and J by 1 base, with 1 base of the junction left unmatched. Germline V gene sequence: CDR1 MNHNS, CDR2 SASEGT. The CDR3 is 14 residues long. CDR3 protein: CASSGDRANTEAFF. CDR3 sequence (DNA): TGTGCCAGCAGTGGGGACAGGGCGAACACTGAAGCTTTCTTT.

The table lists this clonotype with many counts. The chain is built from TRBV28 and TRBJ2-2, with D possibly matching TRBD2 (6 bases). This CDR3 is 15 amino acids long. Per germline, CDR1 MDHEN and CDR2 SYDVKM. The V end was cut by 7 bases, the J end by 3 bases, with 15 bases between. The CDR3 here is CASTVERVDTGELFF. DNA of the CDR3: TGTGCCAGCACCGTTGAGCGGGTGGACACCGGGGAGCTGTTTTTT.

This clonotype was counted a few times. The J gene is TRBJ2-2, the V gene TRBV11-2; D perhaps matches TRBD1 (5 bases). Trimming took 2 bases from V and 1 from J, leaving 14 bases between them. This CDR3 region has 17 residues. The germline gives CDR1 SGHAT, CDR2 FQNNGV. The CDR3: CASSLMPATENTGELFF. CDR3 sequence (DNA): TGTGCCAGCAGCTTAATGCCCGCGACAGAGAACACCGGGGAGCTGTTTTTT.

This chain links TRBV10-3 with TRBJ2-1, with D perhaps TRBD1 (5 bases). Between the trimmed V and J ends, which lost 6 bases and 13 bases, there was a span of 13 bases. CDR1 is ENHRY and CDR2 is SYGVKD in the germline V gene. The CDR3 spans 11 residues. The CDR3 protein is CAIRNVQEQFF. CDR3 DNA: TGTGCCATCAGGAACGTACAGGAACAGTTCTTC.